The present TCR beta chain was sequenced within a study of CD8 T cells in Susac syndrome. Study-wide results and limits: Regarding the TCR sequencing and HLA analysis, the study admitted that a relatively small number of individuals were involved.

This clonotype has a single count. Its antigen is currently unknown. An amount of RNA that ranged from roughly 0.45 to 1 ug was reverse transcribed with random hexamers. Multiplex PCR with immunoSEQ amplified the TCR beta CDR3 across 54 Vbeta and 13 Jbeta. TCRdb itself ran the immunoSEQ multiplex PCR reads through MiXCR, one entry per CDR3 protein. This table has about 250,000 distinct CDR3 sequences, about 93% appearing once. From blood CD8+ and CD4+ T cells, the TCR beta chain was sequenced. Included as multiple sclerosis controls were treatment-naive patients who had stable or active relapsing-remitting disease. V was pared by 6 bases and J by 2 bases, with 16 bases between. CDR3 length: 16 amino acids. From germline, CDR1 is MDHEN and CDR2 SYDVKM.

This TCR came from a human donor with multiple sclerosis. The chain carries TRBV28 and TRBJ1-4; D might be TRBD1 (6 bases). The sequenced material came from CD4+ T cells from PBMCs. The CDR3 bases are TGTGCCAGCAGGTCTACAGGGTTATGGACTAATGAAAAACTGTTTTTT. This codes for CASRSTGLWTNEKLFF.